This T cell receptor beta chain came from a study of shared clonotypes between healthy human individuals. The study, taken as a whole, reports: The study found lower generation probabilities in non-shared clonotypes than in those shared by all four donors. When naive CD4 clonotypes were compared across a few donors, approximately 5% were shared. Though the depth was large, rarefaction showed that sorted-subset sequencing was incomplete.

The method was immunoSEQ multiplex PCR; TCRdb's version includes in-frame clones alone and lacks a portion of them. The profile shows over 1.5 million clones, around 98% of them singletons. A CD45RA+ naive subset and a CD45RA-negative memory subset were split from CD4+ cells. With respect to this clone: Its target is unknown.

The CDR3 spans 12 residues. Per germline, CDR1 SGHVS and CDR2 FQNEAQ. The ends were cut back, 5 bases at V and 9 bases at J, with 13 bases in the middle. This sequence was found in a man between 25 and 39 years old in good health. The J gene is TRBJ1-2, the V gene TRBV7-8; D unclear. Sequenced: naive CD4+ T cells sorted from blood. Subset reported: CD45RA+ positively selected. CDR3: CASSPMVGRYTF. In DNA, the CDR3 is TGTGCCAGCAGCCCGATGGTAGGCCGCTACACCTTC. The variable domain in full, with the rest retrieved from reference TRBV7-8 and TRBJ1-2, is GAGVSQSPRYKVAKRGQDVALRCDPISGHVSLFWYQQALGQGPEFLTYFQNEAQLDKSGLPSDRFFAERPEGSVSTLKIQRTQQEDSAVYLCASSPMVGRYTFGSGTRLTVV.